A single sample gave rise to the 16 T cell receptor beta chains below, sequenced in a study of blood T cell repertoires in COVID-19. Repertoires were generated with immunoSEQ multiplex PCR, while TCRdb's copy carries only in-frame clones and drops some. The repertoire consists of around 380,000 clones, with roughly four fifths occurring once and the leading ten covering roughly 1.1%. Sequenced: peripheral blood. These receptor sequences come from a human donor with acute or convalescent COVID-19. The donor label of this sample is uncertain.

V gene TRBV27 combines with J gene TRBJ1-2; D gene unclear. The CDR3 runs 16 residues. Germline V gives CDR1 MNHEY, CDR2 SMNVEV (reference sequence). Trimming left V 0 bases short and J 0 bases short, with 11 bases between. In DNA, the CDR3 is TGTGCCAGCAGTTTATCGAGAGCAACCTCTAACTATGGCTACACCTTC. Its translation is CASSLSRATSNYGYTF.

In DNA form, the CDR3 reads TGTGCCAGCAGTTACGGACGACAGGGAAACACTGAAGCTTTCTTT. It translates to CASSYGRQGNTEAFF. The chain couples TRBV6-5 to TRBJ1-1; 7 nucleotides agree with TRBD1. V dropped 2 bases and J dropped 2; count of bases not matched to a gene: 5. This CDR3 spans 15 amino acids. CDR1 and CDR2 from the germline V gene are MNHEY and SVGAGI.

V is TRBV28 and J is TRBJ2-7; possibly TRBD1 for D (6 bases). Germline V gene lookup returns CDR1 MDHEN and CDR2 SYDVKM. V lost 6 bases and J lost 2, with 8 bases in between. The CDR3 contains 12 residues. The CDR3 DNA follows: TGTGCCAGCAGGGACAGTCCCTACGAGCAGTACTTC. Amino acid sequence: CASRDSPYEQYF.

The chain couples TRBV5-4 to TRBJ2-1, with D perhaps TRBD2 (6 bases). This CDR3 is 14 amino acids long. In germline, CDR1 is SGHNT, CDR2 YYREEE (reference sequence). Trimming removed 4 bases from V and 5 bases from J, with 13 bases in between. The CDR3 region has the DNA TGTGCCAGCAGCCCTGGGACTGCCAACAATGAGCAGTTCTTC. Protein: CASSPGTANNEQFF.

The chain carries TRBV2 and TRBJ2-2; D gene uncertain. Germline assignment: CDR1 SNHLY and CDR2 FYNNEI. With 7 bases removed from V and 0 bases from J, the gap between germline ends came to 12 bases. The CDR3 sequence is 15 residues long. The CDR3 reads CASMNEATNTGELFF. The CDR3 DNA reads TGTGCCAGCATGAATGAGGCAACGAACACCGGGGAGCTGTTTTTT.

The chain employs TRBV9 and TRBJ2-1, with 11 bases fitting TRBD2. V shed 0 bases, J shed 8 bases, and the junction held 7 bases outside the gene matches. This CDR3 spans 16 amino acids. CDR1 is SGDLS and CDR2 is YYNGEE in the germline V gene. The CDR3 protein is CASSVGLAGGGDEQFF. CDR3 in DNA: TGTGCCAGCAGCGTAGGTCTAGCGGGAGGAGGCGATGAGCAGTTCTTC.

The V and J genes are TRBV29-1 and TRBJ2-3, with 10 positions matching TRBD2. The CDR3 consists of 15 residues. The germline CDR1 and CDR2 sequences are SQVTM and ANQGSEA. The junction had 12 bases not matched to a gene; V was cut back by 4 bases and J by 8 bases. This CDR3 is CSVAGTSGGAGTQYF. In nucleotides, the CDR3 is TGCAGCGTTGCGGGAACGAGCGGGGGGGCAGGTACGCAGTATTTT.

The chain employs TRBV5-1 and TRBJ1-4; D possibly corresponds to TRBD1 (5 bases). This CDR3 is 13 amino acids long. Germline V lookup: CDR1 SGHRS, CDR2 YFSETQ. V was pared by 8 bases and J by 8 bases, with 16 bases between. Here the CDR3 reads CASRDSDQEKLFF. CDR3 sequence (DNA): TGCGCCAGTAGAGACAGCGATCAAGAAAAACTGTTTTTT. Together with reference TRBV5-1 and TRBJ1-4, the CDR3 gives the full variable domain: KAGVTQTPRYLIKTRGQQVTLSCSPISGHRSVSWYQQTPGQGLQFLFEYFSETQRNKGNFPGRFSGRQFSNSRSEMNVSTLELGDSALYLCASRDSDQEKLFFGSGTQLSVL.

This clone was recorded only once. One base away lies a much larger clone, so this may be a sequencing read error. V and J are TRBV7-8 and TRBJ2-7, with 11 bases identical to TRBD1. After removal of 0 bases from V and 5 bases from J, the junction contained 3 bases not matched to a gene. Germline assignment: CDR1 SGHVS and CDR2 FQNEAQ. The CDR3 is 15 residues long. Written as DNA, the CDR3 is TGTGCCAGCAGCTTAGCCGGGACAGGGGGTCACGAGCAGTACTTC. This codes for CASSLAGTGGHEQYF.

The V gene is TRBV30, the J gene TRBJ2-6; weak D call: TRBD1 (6 bases). Trimming cost V 4 bases and J 3 bases, with 10 bases left between them. The length of the CDR3 is 14 residues. Germline loops: CDR1 GTSNPN, CDR2 SVGIG (reference sequence). CDR3 region: CAWTRGYGANVLTF. CDR3 DNA sequence: TGTGCCTGGACCAGGGGTTATGGGGCCAACGTCCTGACTTTC.

In nucleotides, the CDR3 is TGCAGCGTTGAAATGGCAGGGTTGAGCACAGATACGCAGTATTTT. Amino acid sequence: CSVEMAGLSTDTQYF. The V gene is TRBV29-1, the J gene TRBJ2-3; D is perhaps TRBD1 (5 bases). Germline V CDR1 and CDR2: SQVTM, ANQGSEA. The CDR3 loop spans 15 amino acids. V shed 2 bases and J shed 0 bases, with 12 bases lying between them.

The chain uses TRBV28 and TRBJ1-2, with D hard to call. This CDR3 region has 12 residues. Per germline, CDR1 MDHEN and CDR2 SYDVKM. Trimming shortened V by 5 bases and J by 7 bases, and 11 bases separated the two germline ends. CDR3 protein: CASSTLISGYTF. As DNA, the CDR3 is TGTGCCAGCAGTACACTAATTTCTGGCTACACCTTC.

The chain links TRBV5-1 to TRBJ2-7; 9 bases fit TRBD1. CDR3 length equals 16 residues. The V gene's germline CDR1 is SGHRS and CDR2 YFSETQ. The trim removed 4 bases at V and 5 bases at J, leaving 13 bases unmatched. CDR3 residues: CASSRSATGGEHEQYF. CDR3 coding DNA: TGCGCCAGCAGCCGATCCGCGACAGGGGGTGAACACGAGCAGTACTTC.

V and J are TRBV11-2 and TRBJ2-3; TRBD1 agrees at 7 bases. Losses at the gene ends were 5 bases for V and 1 base for J; bases not matched to a gene: 9. Germline V gene data show CDR1 as SGHAT and CDR2 as FQNNGV. The CDR3 contains 16 residues. CDR3 coding DNA: TGTGCCAGCAGCACCCCGACAGGGATGGGCACAGATACGCAGTATTTT. The encoded protein is CASSTPTGMGTDTQYF.

The rearrangement links TRBV19 to TRBJ1-2, with 9 bases lining up with TRBD1. V shed 2 bases, J shed 2 bases, and the junction held 3 bases outside the gene matches. The CDR3 has 15 amino acids. The germline V gene encodes CDR1 LNHDA and CDR2 SQIVND (reference sequence). CDR3 coding DNA: TGTGCCAGTAGTATACAGACAGGGGGGAACTATGGCTACACCTTC. It specifies CASSIQTGGNYGYTF.

The chain joins TRBV29-1 to TRBJ1-3; D not certain. Germline V gene sequence: CDR1 SQVTM, CDR2 ANQGSEA. This CDR3 has 13 amino acids. V dropped 3 bases and J dropped 1 base, with 7 bases sitting between them. CDR3 DNA sequence: TGCAGCGTTGATACGGGTTCTGGAAACACCATATATTTT. It is translated as CSVDTGSGNTIYF.